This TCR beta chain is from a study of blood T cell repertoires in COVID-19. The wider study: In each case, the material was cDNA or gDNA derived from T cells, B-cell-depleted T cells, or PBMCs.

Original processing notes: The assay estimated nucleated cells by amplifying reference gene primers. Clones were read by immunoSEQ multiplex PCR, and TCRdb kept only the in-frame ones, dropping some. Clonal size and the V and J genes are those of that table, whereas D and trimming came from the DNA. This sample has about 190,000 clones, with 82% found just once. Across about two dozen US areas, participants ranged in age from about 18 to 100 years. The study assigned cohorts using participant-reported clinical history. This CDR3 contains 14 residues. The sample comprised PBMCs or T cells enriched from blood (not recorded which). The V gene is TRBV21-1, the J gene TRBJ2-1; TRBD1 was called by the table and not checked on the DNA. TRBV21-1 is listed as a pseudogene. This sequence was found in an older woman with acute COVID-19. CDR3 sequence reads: CASSRQALYNEQFF. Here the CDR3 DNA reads TGTGCCAGCAGCAGACAGGCGCTATACAATGAGCAGTTCTTC.